This is a list of T cell receptor beta chains from one sample in a study of T cell repertoires in aging, cancer and after chemotherapy. Each CDR3 protein gets one entry after TCRdb re-called the multiplex PCR reads with MiXCR. The table lists thousands of distinct CDR3 sequences, 25% to 35% of them singletons, with less than 4.5% in the top ten. Input material: blood. These receptors were obtained from a human donor in good health. Each CDR3 is given with its conserved first and last residue. Each record gives: J gene, clone size, CDR3 length, D gene, V gene, CDR3 DNA, CDR3 protein. A D gene is named only where the DNA matches it firmly. Expanded clones get a size class; other rows say once, few or many, or leave the size out.

TRBJ2-3	.	16	.	TRBV20-1	TGCAGTGCTAGGGTATGGGGGGGGGCCGGCACAGATACGCAGTATTTT	CSARVWGGAGTDTQYF
TRBJ1-4	.	12	.	TRBV12-3/TRBV12-4	TGTGCCAGCAGTACGACAGTTGAAAAACTGTTTTTT	CASSTTVEKLFF
TRBJ2-3	.	15	TRBD1	TRBV5-4	TGTGCCAGCAGCTTTGGGGACAGGGGACCAGATACGCAGTATTTT	CASSFGDRGPDTQYF
TRBJ2-7	few	15	TRBD1	TRBV6-1	TGTGCCAGCAGTGTATTTGGACAGGGGTTTTACGAGCAGTACTTC	CASSVFGQGFYEQYF
TRBJ1-3	few	16	.	TRBV6-5	TGTGCCAGCAGGGAAGGGGGAGGACTCTCCGGAAACACCATATATTTT	CASREGGGLSGNTIYF
TRBJ1-3	.	15	TRBD1	TRBV18	TGTGCCAGCTCACCATCACAGGGGCAAGGAAACACCATATATTTT	CASSPSQGQGNTIYF
TRBJ1-6	once	19	.	TRBV14	TGTGCCAGCAGCCAAGATGGGGAGGGGCGGGCTTTAAATAATTCACCCCTCCACTTT	CASSQDGEGRALNNSPLHF
TRBJ1-1	.	12	.	TRBV19	TGTGCCAGTAGTATAAGGGGCAGGGAAGCTTTCTTT	CASSIRGREAFF
TRBJ2-3	few	12	.	TRBV5-6	TGTGCCAGCAGCCCGGGGACGGCCACGCAGTATTTT	CASSPGTATQYF
TRBJ2-3	medium-sized	14	.	TRBV6-5	TGTGCCAGCAGCCAGGGCGGGGTTTCAGATACGCAGTATTTT	CASSQGGVSDTQYF
TRBJ2-1	few	15	TRBD2	TRBV19	TGTGCCGTTACGGGACTAGCGGGGAGAAGGGATGAGCAGTTCTTC	CAVTGLAGRRDEQFF
TRBJ1-3	.	16	.	TRBV11-1	TGTGCCAGCAGCAAAGGTGGGCTCCTGACTGGAAACACCATATATTTT	CASSKGGLLTGNTIYF